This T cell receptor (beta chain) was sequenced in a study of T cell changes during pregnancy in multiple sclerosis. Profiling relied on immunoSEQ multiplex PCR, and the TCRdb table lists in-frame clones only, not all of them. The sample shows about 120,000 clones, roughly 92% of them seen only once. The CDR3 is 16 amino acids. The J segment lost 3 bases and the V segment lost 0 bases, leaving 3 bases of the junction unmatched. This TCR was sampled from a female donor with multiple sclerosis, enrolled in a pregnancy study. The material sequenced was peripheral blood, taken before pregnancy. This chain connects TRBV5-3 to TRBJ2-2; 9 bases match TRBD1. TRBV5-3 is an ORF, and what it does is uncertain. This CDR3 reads CARSLAGTGYTGELFF. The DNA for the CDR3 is TGTGCCAGAAGCTTGGCCGGGACAGGGTACACCGGGGAGCTGTTTTTT.